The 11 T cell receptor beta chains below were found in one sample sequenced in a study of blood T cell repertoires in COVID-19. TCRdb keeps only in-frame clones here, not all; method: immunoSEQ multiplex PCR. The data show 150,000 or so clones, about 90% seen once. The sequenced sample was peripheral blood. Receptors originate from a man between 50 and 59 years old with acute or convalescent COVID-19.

CDR3 residues: CASSVEGAEGMQYF. The CDR3 coding sequence is TGTGCCAGCAGCGTAGAAGGGGCCGAAGGTATGCAGTATTTT. The rearrangement uses TRBV9 and TRBJ2-3, with D possibly matching TRBD1 (5 bases). Germline V gene data show CDR1 as SGDLS and CDR2 as YYNGEE. The CDR3 consists of 14 residues. The V end was cut by 0 bases, the J end by 11 bases, with 16 bases between.

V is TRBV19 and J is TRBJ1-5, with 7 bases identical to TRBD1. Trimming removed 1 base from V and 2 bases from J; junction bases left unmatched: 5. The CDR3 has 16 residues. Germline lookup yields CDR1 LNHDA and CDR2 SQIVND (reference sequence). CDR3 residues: CASSIVQGNRNQPQHF. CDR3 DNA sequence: TGTGCCAGTAGTATAGTACAGGGGAACCGCAATCAGCCCCAGCATTTT.

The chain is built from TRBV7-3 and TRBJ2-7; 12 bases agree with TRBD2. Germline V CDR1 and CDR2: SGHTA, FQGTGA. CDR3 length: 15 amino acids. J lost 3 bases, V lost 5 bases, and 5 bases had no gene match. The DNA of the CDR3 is TGTGCCAGCAGCCAAGGGACTAGCGGGTTCTACGAGCAGTACTTC. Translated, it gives CASSQGTSGFYEQYF.

CDR3 nucleotide sequence: TGTGCCAGCAGCCCTCATCCGGGGGGGCGGCGGGAGACCCAGTACTTC. Residues: CASSPHPGGRRETQYF. The chain carries TRBV7-2 and TRBJ2-5; 8 positions agree with TRBD2. This CDR3 contains 16 residues. Germline V gives CDR1 SGHTA, CDR2 FQGNSA. Trimming removed 5 bases from V and 5 bases from J; junction bases left unmatched: 13. Complete variable domain (other parts from reference TRBV7-2 and TRBJ2-5): GAGVSQSPSNKVTEKGKDVELRCDPISGHTALYWYRQSLGQGLEFLIYFQGNSAPDKSGLPSDRFSAERTGGSVSTLTIQRTQQEDSAVYLCASSPHPGGRRETQYFGPGTRLLVL.

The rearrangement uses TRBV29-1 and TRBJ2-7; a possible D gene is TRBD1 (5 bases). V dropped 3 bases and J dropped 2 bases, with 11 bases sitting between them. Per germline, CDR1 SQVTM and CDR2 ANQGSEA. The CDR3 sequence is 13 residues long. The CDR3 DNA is TGCAGCGTTGATGGGCAGGGAACCTACGAGCAGTACTTC. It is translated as CSVDGQGTYEQYF.

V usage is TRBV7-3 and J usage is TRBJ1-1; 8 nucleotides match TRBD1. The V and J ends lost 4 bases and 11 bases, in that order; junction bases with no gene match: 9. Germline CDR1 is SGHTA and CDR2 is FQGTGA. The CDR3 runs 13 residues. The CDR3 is CASSSQGEGEAFF. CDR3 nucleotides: TGTGCCAGCAGCTCACAGGGGGAGGGTGAGGCTTTCTTT.

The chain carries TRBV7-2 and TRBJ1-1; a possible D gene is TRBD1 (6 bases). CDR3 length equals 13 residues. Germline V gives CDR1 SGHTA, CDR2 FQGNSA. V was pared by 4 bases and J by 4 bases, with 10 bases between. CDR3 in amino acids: CASSYAGVTEAFF. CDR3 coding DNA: TGTGCCAGCAGCTACGCAGGGGTCACTGAAGCTTTCTTT.

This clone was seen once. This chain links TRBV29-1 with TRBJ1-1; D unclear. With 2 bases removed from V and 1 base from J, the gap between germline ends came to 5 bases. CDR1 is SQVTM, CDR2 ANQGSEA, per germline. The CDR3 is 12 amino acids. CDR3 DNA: TGCAGCGTTGAACCGGGGAACACTGAAGCTTTCTTT. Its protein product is CSVEPGNTEAFF.

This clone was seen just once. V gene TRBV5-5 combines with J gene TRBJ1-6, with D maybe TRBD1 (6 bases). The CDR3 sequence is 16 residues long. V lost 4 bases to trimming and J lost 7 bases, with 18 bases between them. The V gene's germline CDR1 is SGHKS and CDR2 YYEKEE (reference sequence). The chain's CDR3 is CASSPTSTGWNSPLHF. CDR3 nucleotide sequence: TGTGCCAGCAGCCCTACCTCGACAGGTTGGAATTCACCCCTCCACTTT.

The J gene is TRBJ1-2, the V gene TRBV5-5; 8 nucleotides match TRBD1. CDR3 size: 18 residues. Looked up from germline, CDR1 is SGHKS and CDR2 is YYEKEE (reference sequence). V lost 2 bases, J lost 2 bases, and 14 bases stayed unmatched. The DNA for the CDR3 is TGTGCCAGCAGCTTTGGGCCGGGACAGGCCTCCCTAAACTATGGCTACACCTTC. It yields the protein CASSFGPGQASLNYGYTF.

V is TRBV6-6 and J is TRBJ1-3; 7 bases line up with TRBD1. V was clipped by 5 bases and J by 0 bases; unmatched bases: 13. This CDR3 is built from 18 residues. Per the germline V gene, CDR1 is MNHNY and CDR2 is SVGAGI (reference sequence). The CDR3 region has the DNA TGTGCCAGCAGTCCTCGACAGGGTCTATCAATCTCTGGAAACACCATATATTTT. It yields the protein CASSPRQGLSISGNTIYF.